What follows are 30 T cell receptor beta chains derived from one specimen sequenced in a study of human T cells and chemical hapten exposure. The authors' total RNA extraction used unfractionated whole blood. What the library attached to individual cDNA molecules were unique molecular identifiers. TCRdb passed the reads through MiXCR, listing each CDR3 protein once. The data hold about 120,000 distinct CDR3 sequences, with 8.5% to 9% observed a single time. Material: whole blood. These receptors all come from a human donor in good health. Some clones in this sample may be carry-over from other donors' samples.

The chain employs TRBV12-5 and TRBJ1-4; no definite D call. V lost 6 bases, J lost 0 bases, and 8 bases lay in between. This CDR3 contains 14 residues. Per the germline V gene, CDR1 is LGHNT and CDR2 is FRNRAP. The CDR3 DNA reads TGTGCTAGTGGCTCAGCGGCAACTAATGAAAAACTGTTTTTT. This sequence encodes CASGSAATNEKLFF.

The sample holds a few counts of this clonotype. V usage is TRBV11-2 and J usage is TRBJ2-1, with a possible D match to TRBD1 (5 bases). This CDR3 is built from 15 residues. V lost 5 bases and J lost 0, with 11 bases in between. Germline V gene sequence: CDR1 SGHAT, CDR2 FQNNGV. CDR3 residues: CASSPQTDSYNEQFF. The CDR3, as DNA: TGTGCCAGCAGCCCACAGACAGACTCCTACAATGAGCAGTTCTTC.

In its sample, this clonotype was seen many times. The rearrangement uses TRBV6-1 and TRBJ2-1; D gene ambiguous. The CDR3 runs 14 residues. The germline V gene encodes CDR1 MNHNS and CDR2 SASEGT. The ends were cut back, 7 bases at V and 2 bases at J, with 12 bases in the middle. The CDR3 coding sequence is TGTGCCAGCACCCCAACTTGGGCCTACAATGAGCAGTTCTTC. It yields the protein CASTPTWAYNEQFF.

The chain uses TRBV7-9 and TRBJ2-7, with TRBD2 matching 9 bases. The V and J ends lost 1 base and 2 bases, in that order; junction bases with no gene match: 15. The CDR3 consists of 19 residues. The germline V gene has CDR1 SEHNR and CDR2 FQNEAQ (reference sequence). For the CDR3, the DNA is TGTGCCAGCAGCTTAGGTTCCCCAGGGGGATGGACTAGCGCCTACGAGCAGTACTTC. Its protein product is CASSLGSPGGWTSAYEQYF.

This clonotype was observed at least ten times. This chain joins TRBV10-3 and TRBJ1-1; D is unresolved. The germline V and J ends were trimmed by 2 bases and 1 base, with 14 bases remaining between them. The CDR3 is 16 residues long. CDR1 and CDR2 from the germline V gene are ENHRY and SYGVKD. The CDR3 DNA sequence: TGTGCCATCAGTGAGAACGGGGAATTAGGGAACACTGAAGCTTTCTTT. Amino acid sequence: CAISENGELGNTEAFF.

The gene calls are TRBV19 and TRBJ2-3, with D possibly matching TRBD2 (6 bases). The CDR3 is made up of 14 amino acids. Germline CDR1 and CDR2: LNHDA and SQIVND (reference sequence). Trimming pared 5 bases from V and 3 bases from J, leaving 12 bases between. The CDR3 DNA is TGTGCCAGTAGTCCCAGGAGGGCTACAGATACGCAGTATTTT. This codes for CASSPRRATDTQYF.

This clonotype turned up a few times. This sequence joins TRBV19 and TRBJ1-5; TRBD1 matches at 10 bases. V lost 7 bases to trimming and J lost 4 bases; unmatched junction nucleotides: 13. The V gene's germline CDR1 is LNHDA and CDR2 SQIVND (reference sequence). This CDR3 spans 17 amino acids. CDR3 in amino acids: CASNAPLRDRGNQPQHF. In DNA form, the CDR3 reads TGTGCCAGTAATGCCCCCCTCCGGGACAGGGGAAATCAGCCCCAGCATTTT. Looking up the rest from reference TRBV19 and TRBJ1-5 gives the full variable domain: DGGITQSPKYLFRKEGQNVTLSCEQNLNHDAMYWYRQDPGQGLRLIYYSQIVNDFQKGDIAEGYSVSREKKESFPLTVTSAQKNPTAFYLCASNAPLRDRGNQPQHFGDGTRLSIL.

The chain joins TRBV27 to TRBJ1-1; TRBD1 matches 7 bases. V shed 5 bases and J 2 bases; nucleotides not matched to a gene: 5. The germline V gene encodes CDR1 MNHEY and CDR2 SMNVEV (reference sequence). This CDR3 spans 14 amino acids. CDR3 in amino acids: CASSAQGYNTEAFF. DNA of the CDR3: TGTGCCAGCAGTGCACAGGGGTACAACACTGAAGCTTTCTTT.

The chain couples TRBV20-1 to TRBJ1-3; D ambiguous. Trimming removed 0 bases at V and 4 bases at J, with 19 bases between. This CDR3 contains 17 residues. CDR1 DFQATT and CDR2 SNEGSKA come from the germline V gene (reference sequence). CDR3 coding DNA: TGCAGTGCTAGAGATCGGACCGGGCTACTTGGAGGAAACACCATATATTTT. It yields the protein CSARDRTGLLGGNTIYF.

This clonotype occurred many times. The CDR3 coding sequence is TGTGCCAGCAGTCTTCAGGACAGCTCTGGGGCCAACGTCCTGACTTTC. Protein: CASSLQDSSGANVLTF. This chain joins TRBV6-1 and TRBJ2-6; a possible D gene is TRBD1 (6 bases). V was trimmed by 5 bases and J by 0 bases, leaving 11 bases between them. Germline lookup yields CDR1 MNHNS and CDR2 SASEGT. The CDR3 is made up of 16 amino acids.

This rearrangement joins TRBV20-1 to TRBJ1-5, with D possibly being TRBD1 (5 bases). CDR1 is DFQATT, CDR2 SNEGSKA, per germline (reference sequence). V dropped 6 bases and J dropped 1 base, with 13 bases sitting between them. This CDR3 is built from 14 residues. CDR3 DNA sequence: TGCAGTGCGGCAGGCGGGGCAAGCAATCAGCCCCAGCATTTT. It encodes CSAAGGASNQPQHF.

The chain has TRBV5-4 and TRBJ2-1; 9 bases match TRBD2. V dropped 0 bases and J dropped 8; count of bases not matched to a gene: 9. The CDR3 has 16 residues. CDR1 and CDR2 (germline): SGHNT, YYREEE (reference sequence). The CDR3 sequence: CASSLDGGGAVYEQFF. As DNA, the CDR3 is TGTGCCAGCAGCTTGGACGGCGGGGGGGCCGTATATGAGCAGTTCTTC.

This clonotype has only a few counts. CDR3: CASSQDHGEGRQETQYF. The DNA of the CDR3 is TGTGCCAGCAGCCAAGATCACGGGGAGGGTAGACAAGAGACCCAGTACTTC. The chain carries TRBV4-2 and TRBJ2-5; 7 bases map to TRBD2. The CDR3 loop spans 17 amino acids. CDR1 is LGHNA, CDR2 YNFKEQ, per germline. After removal of 0 bases from V and 2 bases from J, the junction contained 9 bases not matched to a gene.

The CDR3 DNA reads as TGTGCCAGTAGTAACGACCGGACAGGGCCTTACGAGCAGTACTTC. The encoded protein is CASSNDRTGPYEQYF. The chain has TRBV19 and TRBJ2-7; 8 nucleotides match TRBD1. Germline loops: CDR1 LNHDA, CDR2 SQIVND (reference sequence). The CDR3 covers 15 residues. V gave up 4 bases and J gave up 4 bases; unmatched junction bases: 9.

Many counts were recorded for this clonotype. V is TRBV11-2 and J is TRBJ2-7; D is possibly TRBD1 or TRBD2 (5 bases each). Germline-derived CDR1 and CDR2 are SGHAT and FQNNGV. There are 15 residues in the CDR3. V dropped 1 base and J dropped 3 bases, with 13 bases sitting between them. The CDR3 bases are TGTGCCAGCAGCTTAGCGGGGAAGGGGCTCTACGAGCAGTACTTC. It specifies CASSLAGKGLYEQYF.

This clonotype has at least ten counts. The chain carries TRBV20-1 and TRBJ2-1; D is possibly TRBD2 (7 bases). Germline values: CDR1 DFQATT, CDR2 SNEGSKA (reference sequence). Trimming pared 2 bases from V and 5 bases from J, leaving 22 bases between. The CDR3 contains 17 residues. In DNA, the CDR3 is TGCAGTGCTAGAATCAAAGGGGGAGAGGGAGGGAACAATGAGCAGTTCTTC. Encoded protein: CSARIKGGEGGNNEQFF.

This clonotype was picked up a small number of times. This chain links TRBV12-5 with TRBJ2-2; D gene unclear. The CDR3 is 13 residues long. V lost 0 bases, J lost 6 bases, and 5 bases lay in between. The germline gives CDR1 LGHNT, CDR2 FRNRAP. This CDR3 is CASGLVVSGELFF. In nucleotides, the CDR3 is TGTGCTAGTGGTTTGGTAGTTTCCGGGGAGCTGTTTTTT.

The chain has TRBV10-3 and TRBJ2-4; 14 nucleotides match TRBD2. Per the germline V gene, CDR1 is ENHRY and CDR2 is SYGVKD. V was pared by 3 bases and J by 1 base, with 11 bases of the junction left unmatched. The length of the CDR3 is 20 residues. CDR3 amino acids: CAISELPGLAGVWAKNIQYF. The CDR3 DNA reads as TGTGCCATCAGTGAACTCCCGGGACTAGCGGGAGTATGGGCCAAAAACATTCAGTACTTC.

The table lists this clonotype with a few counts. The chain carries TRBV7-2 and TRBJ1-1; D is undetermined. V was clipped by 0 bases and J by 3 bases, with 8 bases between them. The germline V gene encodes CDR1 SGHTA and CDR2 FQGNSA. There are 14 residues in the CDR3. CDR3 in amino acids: CASSLATRDTEAFF. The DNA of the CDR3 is TGTGCCAGCAGCTTAGCAACGAGAGACACTGAAGCTTTCTTT.

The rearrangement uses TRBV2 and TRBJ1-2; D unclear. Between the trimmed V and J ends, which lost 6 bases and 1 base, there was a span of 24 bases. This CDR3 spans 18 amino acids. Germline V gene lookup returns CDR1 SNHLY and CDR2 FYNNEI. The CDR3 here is CASRLSVPGEPLNYGYTF. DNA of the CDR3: TGTGCCAGCAGATTATCGGTTCCAGGAGAGCCACTTAACTATGGCTACACCTTC.

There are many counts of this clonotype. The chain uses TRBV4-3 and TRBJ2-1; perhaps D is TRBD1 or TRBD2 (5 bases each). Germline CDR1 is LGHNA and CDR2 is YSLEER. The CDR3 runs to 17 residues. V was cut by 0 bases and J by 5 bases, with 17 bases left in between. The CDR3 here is CASSQDFGTEGHNEQFF. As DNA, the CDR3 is TGCGCCAGCAGCCAAGATTTTGGGACCGAAGGCCACAATGAGCAGTTCTTC.

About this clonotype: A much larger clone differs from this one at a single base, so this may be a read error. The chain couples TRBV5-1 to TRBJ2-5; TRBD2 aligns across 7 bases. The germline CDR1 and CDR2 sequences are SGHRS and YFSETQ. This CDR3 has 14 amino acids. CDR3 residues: CVSSLGEGQETQYF. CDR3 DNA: TGCGTCAGCAGCTTGGGGGAGGGACAAGAGACCCAGTACTTC.

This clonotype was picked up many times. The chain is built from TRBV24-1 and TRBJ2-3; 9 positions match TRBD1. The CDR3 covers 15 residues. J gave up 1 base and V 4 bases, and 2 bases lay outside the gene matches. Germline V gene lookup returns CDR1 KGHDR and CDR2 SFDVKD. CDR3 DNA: TGTGCCACCAGTGACCGGACAGGGGGCACAGATACGCAGTATTTT. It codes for CATSDRTGGTDTQYF.

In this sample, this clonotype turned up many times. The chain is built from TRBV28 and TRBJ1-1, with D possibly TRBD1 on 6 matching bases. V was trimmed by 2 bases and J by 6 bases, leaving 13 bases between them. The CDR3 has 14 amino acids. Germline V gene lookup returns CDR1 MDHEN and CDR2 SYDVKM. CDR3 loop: CASSLRGAGAEAFF. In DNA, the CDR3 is TGTGCCAGCAGTTTACGGGGGGCTGGCGCTGAAGCTTTCTTT.

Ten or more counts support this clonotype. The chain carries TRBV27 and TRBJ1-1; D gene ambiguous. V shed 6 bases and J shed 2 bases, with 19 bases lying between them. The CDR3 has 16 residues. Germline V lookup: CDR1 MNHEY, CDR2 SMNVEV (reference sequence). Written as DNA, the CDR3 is TGTGCCAGCAGCCGATTCGGGTTGTCCGCAAACACTGAAGCTTTCTTT. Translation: CASSRFGLSANTEAFF.

The CDR3 sequence is CASFVVNTGELFF. In DNA, the CDR3 is TGTGCCAGCTTTGTCGTAAACACCGGGGAGCTGTTTTTT. The rearrangement links TRBV7-9 to TRBJ2-2; D not resolved. Germline V lookup: CDR1 SEHNR, CDR2 FQNEAQ (reference sequence). CDR3 length: 13 residues. The V gene lost 8 bases and the J gene lost 2 bases, with 9 bases spanning the gap.

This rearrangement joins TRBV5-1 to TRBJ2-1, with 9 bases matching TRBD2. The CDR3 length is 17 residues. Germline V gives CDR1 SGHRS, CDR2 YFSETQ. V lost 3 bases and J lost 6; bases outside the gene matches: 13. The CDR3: CASSYDLPGLAFNEQFF. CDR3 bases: TGCGCCAGCAGCTATGATCTCCCGGGACTAGCATTCAATGAGCAGTTCTTC.

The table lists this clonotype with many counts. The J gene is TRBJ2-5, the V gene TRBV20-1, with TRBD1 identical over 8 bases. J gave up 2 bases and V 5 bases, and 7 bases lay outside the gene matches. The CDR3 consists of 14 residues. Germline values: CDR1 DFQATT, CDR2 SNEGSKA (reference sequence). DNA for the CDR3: TGCAGTGCTCAACCGGACAGGGAGCAAGAGACCCAGTACTTC. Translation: CSAQPDREQETQYF.

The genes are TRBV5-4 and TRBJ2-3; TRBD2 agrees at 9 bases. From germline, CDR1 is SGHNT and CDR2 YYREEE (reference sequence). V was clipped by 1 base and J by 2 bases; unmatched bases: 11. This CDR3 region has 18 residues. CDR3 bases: TGTGCCAGCAGCTTGTTGCGGGAGGGGAGTAGCTACACAGATACGCAGTATTTT. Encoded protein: CASSLLREGSSYTDTQYF.

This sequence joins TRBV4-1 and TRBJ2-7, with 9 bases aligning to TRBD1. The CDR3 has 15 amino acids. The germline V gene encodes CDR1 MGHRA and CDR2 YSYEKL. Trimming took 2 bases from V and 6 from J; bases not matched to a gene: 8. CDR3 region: CASSQTHRDRAEQYF. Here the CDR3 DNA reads TGCGCCAGCAGCCAAACCCACAGGGACAGGGCCGAGCAGTACTTC.